Listed below are T cell receptor beta chains from one sample, sequenced in a study of blood T cell repertoires in COVID-19. Sequencing was performed with immunoSEQ multiplex PCR; in TCRdb, only in-frame clones are kept and a portion is missing. The table shows some 190,000 clones, with 70% to 90% occurring only once. Sequencing was carried out using peripheral blood. Every receptor here comes from a man aged 55 to 70 with acute or convalescent COVID-19. Each CDR3 is given with its conserved first and last residue. D genes are given only for firm matches. The listing skips clone size in some rows; elsewhere it reads once, few, many or a size class.

CDR3 length	clone size	D gene	V gene	J gene	CDR3 DNA	CDR3 protein
15	-	TRBD1	TRBV6-6	TRBJ1-5	TGTGCCAGCAGCCGAGACAGGGTTTTGGATCAGCCCCAGCATTTT	CASSRDRVLDQPQHF
16	-	TRBD1	TRBV7-3	TRBJ2-4	TGTGCCAGCAGCCCACAGGGGGCGGGGAGTGGAAACATTCAGTACTTC	CASSPQGAGSGNIQYF
17	-	TRBD2	TRBV7-9	TRBJ2-1	TGTGCCAGCAGCTTCCCCCCACTAGCGGGAGGATACAATGAGCAGTTCTTC	CASSFPPLAGGYNEQFF
15	-	-	TRBV9	TRBJ2-1	TGTGCCAGCAGCACATCGGGTAGCTCCTACAATGAGCAGTTCTTC	CASSTSGSSYNEQFF
14	-	-	TRBV4-2	TRBJ1-2	TGTGCCAGCAGCCAAGAAGTAGGGGCCGATGGCTACACCTTC	CASSQEVGADGYTF
15	-	TRBD1	TRBV6-2/TRBV6-3	TRBJ2-5	TGTGCCAGCAGCCGTACCGGGACAGCACAAGAGACCCAGTACTTC	CASSRTGTAQETQYF
16	-	TRBD2	TRBV3-1/TRBV3-2	TRBJ2-5	TGTGCCAGCAGCTCCCGGACTAGCGGGAGCCAAGAGACCCAGTACTTC	CASSSRTSGSQETQYF
16	-	-	TRBV6-5	TRBJ1-6	TGTGCCAGCAGTTACTCGACAGGTTTTTCTCGTTCACCCCTCCACTTT	CASSYSTGFSRSPLHF
14	-	-	TRBV5-6	TRBJ1-6	TGTGCCAGCAGCTTGCGGGGGTATAATTCACCCCTCCACTTT	CASSLRGYNSPLHF
13	-	-	TRBV19	TRBJ2-5	TGTGCCAGTAGGCGGGGGCCCAAAGAGACCCAGTACTTC	CASRRGPKETQYF
16	-	-	TRBV2	TRBJ1-5	TGTGCCAGCAGTGAAGCGCAGACAGATGTAAATCAGCCCCAGCATTTT	CASSEAQTDVNQPQHF
18	-	TRBD2	TRBV7-2	TRBJ2-7	TGTGCCAGCAGCTTAGTTTTGGGGACTAGCGGCTACTCCTACGAGCAGTACTTC	CASSLVLGTSGYSYEQYF
15	-	-	TRBV15	TRBJ2-1	TGTGCCACCAGCAGCGAACGGAGCTCCTACAATGAGCAGTTCTTC	CATSSERSSYNEQFF
13	-	TRBD1	TRBV29-1	TRBJ1-2	TGCAGCGTTGAAGAGGGACAGTGGGCTGGCTACACCTTC	CSVEEGQWAGYTF
16	-	-	TRBV9	TRBJ2-3	TGTGCCAGCAATTCCCGTCTAGCGCCTAGCACAGATACGCAGTATTTT	CASNSRLAPSTDTQYF
13	-	TRBD1	TRBV11-1	TRBJ1-5	TGTGCCAGCAGCTCAGGGGGTGCTCAGCCCCAGCATTTT	CASSSGGAQPQHF
16	-	TRBD1	TRBV19	TRBJ1-5	TGTGCCAGTAGTCCAGCCGGGACAGGGCGATATCAGCCCCAGCATTTT	CASSPAGTGRYQPQHF
14	-	TRBD2	TRBV6-4	TRBJ2-1	TGTGCCAGCAGTGACGGTCGGGGGGGAGATGAGCAGTTCTTC	CASSDGRGGDEQFF
16	-	-	TRBV27	TRBJ2-7	TGTGCCAGCAGTGCCGCACACGGGAGCACCCCAGGCGAGCAGTACTTC	CASSAAHGSTPGEQYF
13	-	-	TRBV2	TRBJ2-2	TGTGCCAGCAGGGCGGGAAACACCGGGGAGCTGTTTTTT	CASRAGNTGELFF
21	-	TRBD2	TRBV28	TRBJ2-7	TGTGCCAGCAGCCCCAAGGTCTCACGGCGGGGGACTAGCGGGGGTTCCTACGAGCAGTACTTC	CASSPKVSRRGTSGGSYEQYF
19	few	TRBD2	TRBV5-1	TRBJ2-2	TGCGCCAGCAGCTCCATAGGCGCTAGCGGGGGGCAAAACACCGGGGAGCTGTTTTTT	CASSSIGASGGQNTGELFF
15	-	TRBD1	TRBV7-7	TRBJ2-7	TGTGCTAGCAGCCCCGGGACAGGCAAATCCTACGAGCAGTACTTC	CASSPGTGKSYEQYF
17	-	-	TRBV7-3	TRBJ2-2	TGTGCCAGCAGCTTAGCGGGAGGCCCAGGGGGCACCGGGGAGCTGTTTTTT	CASSLAGGPGGTGELFF
15	-	TRBD1	TRBV15	TRBJ2-2	TGTGCCACCAGCAGACAGGGGGATGGCACCGGGGAGCTGTTTTTT	CATSRQGDGTGELFF
13	-	-	TRBV30	TRBJ2-7	TGTGCCTGGAGGAAGGGGGGGGGCTACGAGCAGTACTTC	CAWRKGGGYEQYF
14	-	TRBD2	TRBV15	TRBJ2-5	TGTGCCACCAGCCTAGAGCGGGAAGGGGAGACCCAGTACTTC	CATSLEREGETQYF
14	-	TRBD1	TRBV10-3	TRBJ1-2	TGTGCCATCAGGACAGGGGCTACTAACTATGGCTACACCTTC	CAIRTGATNYGYTF
12	-	-	TRBV7-9	TRBJ1-1	TGTGCCAGCAGCTTCCAGTACACTGAAGCTTTCTTT	CASSFQYTEAFF
16	-	TRBD2	TRBV7-6	TRBJ2-1	TGTGCCAGCAGCTTAGTCCAAGCGGGAGGATTTGGTGAGCAGTTCTTC	CASSLVQAGGFGEQFF
14	-	-	TRBV2	TRBJ1-5	TGTGCCAGCGGGGCTTTTTCAGGGGTCCAGCCCCAGCATTTT	CASGAFSGVQPQHF
15	-	TRBD1	TRBV3-1/TRBV3-2	TRBJ1-2	TGTGCCAGCAGCCAAGAGGGCAGGGGGCTAAATGGCTACACCTTC	CASSQEGRGLNGYTF
15	-	TRBD1	TRBV28	TRBJ2-7	TGTGCCAGCAGTTTAGCAGGGGGAAGCTCCTACGAGCAGTACTTC	CASSLAGGSSYEQYF
15	many	-	TRBV30	TRBJ2-5	TGTGCCTGGAGTCATGGAGGGGGAGGGCAAGAGACCCAGTACTTC	CAWSHGGGGQETQYF
17	-	TRBD2	TRBV27	TRBJ2-4	TGTGCCAGCAGTAGGACTAGCGGGAGTATCGGCAAAAACATTCAGTACTTC	CASSRTSGSIGKNIQYF
13	-	TRBD1	TRBV19	TRBJ1-6	TGTGCCAGCCGGGACAGGGGCGCTTCACCCCTCCACTTT	CASRDRGASPLHF
14	-	TRBD1	TRBV6-6	TRBJ2-5	TGTGCCAGCAGTTCTCGGACAGGCAGGGAGACCCAGTACTTC	CASSSRTGRETQYF
16	-	-	TRBV7-2	TRBJ2-1	TGTGCCAGCAGCCCCCCCCGACTCGCGAGTTACAATGAGCAGTTCTTC	CASSPPRLASYNEQFF
15	-	-	TRBV3-1/TRBV3-2	TRBJ2-7	TGTGCCAGCAGCCAGAGGAACCGGGTGACCTACGAGCAGTACTTC	CASSQRNRVTYEQYF
16	-	TRBD2	TRBV7-8	TRBJ2-3	TGTGCCAGCATCCCCCCATCTAGCGGTAGCACAGATACGCAGTATTTT	CASIPPSSGSTDTQYF
16	-	TRBD2	TRBV6-6	TRBJ2-2	TGTGCCAGCAATACCGGGACCCCGGGAGGCACCGGGGAGCTGTTTTTT	CASNTGTPGGTGELFF
12	-	-	TRBV7-8	TRBJ2-2	TGTGCCAGCTTACAGGGCGCCGGGGAGCTGTTTTTT	CASLQGAGELFF
13	-	TRBD1	TRBV11-2	TRBJ1-2	TGTGCCAGCTTATCTAGGGGGCCCATTGGCTACACCTTC	CASLSRGPIGYTF
15	once	-	TRBV5-1	TRBJ1-6	TGCGCCAGCAGCTCGGGGGAGGGGACTTTATCACCCCTCCACTTT	CASSSGEGTLSPLHF
15	once	-	TRBV5-1	TRBJ1-1	TGCGCCAGCAGCTTGGAAGTCGGGGGAAGCACTGAAGCTTTCTTT	CASSLEVGGSTEAFF
13	-	-	TRBV6-2/TRBV6-3	TRBJ1-1	TGTGCCAGCAGTAAACTCGGACAGTTTGAAGCTTTCTTT	CASSKLGQFEAFF
15	-	TRBD1	TRBV5-8	TRBJ1-2	TGTGCCAGCAGCTTGTTAGGACAGGGCGTTCGAGGCTACACCTTC	CASSLLGQGVRGYTF
16	-	TRBD2	TRBV4-1	TRBJ2-3	TGCGCCAGCAGCTTCAGACTAGCGGGAGTCACAGATACGCAGTATTTT	CASSFRLAGVTDTQYF
13	-	TRBD2	TRBV5-1	TRBJ2-7	TGCGCCAGCAGCTTGTTAGTAGCGGGAGAAGACTACTTC	CASSLLVAGEDYF
15	-	-	TRBV7-2	TRBJ2-7	TGTGCCAGCAGCGTTTTACAGGGAAGAACCTACGAGCAGTACTTC	CASSVLQGRTYEQYF
14	-	-	TRBV6-1	TRBJ2-7	TGTGCCAGCAGTGACGGGACACCTAGCTACGAGCAGTACTTC	CASSDGTPSYEQYF